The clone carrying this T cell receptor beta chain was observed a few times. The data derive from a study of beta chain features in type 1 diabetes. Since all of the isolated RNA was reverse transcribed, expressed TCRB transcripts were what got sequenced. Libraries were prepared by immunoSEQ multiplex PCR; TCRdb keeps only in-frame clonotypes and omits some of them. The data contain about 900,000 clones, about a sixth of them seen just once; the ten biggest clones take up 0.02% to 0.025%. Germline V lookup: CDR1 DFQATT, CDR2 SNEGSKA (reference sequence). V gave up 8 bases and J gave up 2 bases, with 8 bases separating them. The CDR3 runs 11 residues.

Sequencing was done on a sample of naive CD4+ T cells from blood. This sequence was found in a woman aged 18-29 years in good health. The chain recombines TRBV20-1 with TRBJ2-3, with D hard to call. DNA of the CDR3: TGCAGTATTTCTCTCACAGATACGCAGTATTTT. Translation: CSISLTDTQYF.